This T cell receptor beta chain is from a study of cytomegalovirus exposure and HLA in healthy donors. Study-level points and caveats: Looking again later, the authors saw that most CMV-associated TCR beta chains seemed HLA-restricted. In a later analysis, DRB1 alleles had the most associated TCRs; HLA-C alleles the fewest. In a later analysis, a genetic analysis reported fewer productive-TCR N-insertions in an Asian-associated ancestry cluster than the cohort average.

The PCR made use of 60 Vbeta and 13 Jbeta primers. Original processing methods: In a later analysis, roughly 10 million of 60 million to 80 million unique beta chains occurred in at least two donors. The assay was immunoSEQ multiplex PCR, and TCRdb's table has in-frame clones only and misses some. V, J and clone size reflect that table, while D and trimming were determined from the DNA. The data hold hundreds of thousands of clones, with 78% observed a single time. CDR3 length equals 14 residues. From germline, CDR1 is SEHNR and CDR2 FQNEAQ (reference sequence). Trimming left V 3 bases short and J 6 bases short, with 12 bases between. Remarks on this clone: Antigen specificity is unknown.

V and J are TRBV7-9 and TRBJ1-5; TRBD1 is a possible D gene (5 bases). The receptor comes from a boy aged 5-17 years in good health and CMV-seronegative. The sample taken for sequencing was PBMCs. The DNA for the CDR3 is TGTGCCAGCAGCTTTGGGGGGGTGGGTCAGCCCCAGCATTTT. The encoded protein is CASSFGGVGQPQHF.